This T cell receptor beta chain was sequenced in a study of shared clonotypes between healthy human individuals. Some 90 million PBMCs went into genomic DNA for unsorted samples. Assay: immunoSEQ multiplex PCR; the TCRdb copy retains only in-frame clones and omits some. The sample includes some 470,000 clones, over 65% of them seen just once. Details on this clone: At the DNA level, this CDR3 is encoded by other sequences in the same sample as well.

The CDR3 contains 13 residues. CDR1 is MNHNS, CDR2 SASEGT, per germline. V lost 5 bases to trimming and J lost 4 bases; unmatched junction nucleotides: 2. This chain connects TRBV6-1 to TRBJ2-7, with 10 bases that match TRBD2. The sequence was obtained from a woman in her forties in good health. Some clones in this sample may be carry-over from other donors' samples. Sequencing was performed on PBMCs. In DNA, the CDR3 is TGTGCCAGCAGTTCTAGCGGGAGTTACGAGCAGTACTTC. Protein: CASSSSGSYEQYF.